The next 17 T cell receptor beta chains were all read from a single sample in a study of blood T cell repertoires in COVID-19. The assay was immunoSEQ multiplex PCR, and TCRdb's table has in-frame clones only and misses some. The sample has some 140,000 clones; around 83% are singletons. Sequenced: peripheral blood. The receptors were gathered from a woman aged 60-75 years with acute or convalescent COVID-19.

The DNA for the CDR3 is TGTGCCAGCAGCGTCAGATCTTATGCAAATTCACCCCTCCACTTT. Its translation: CASSVRSYANSPLHF. J is TRBJ1-6 and V is TRBV5-6; D gene uncertain. Trimming removed 4 bases from V and 7 bases from J, with 15 bases in between. The CDR3 is 15 residues long. Per the germline V gene, CDR1 is SGHDT and CDR2 is YYEEEE.

This clone was seen once. One end of the junction fails to match germline, which may point to a read error. The rearrangement joins TRBV4-1 to TRBJ1-1, with unresolved D. CDR3 length equals 17 residues. Germline assignment: CDR1 MGHRA and CDR2 YSYEKL. The CDR3 DNA sequence: TGCGCCAGCAGCCAAGATTCGGTACGCCTGAGGAACGCTGAAGCTTTCTTT. It yields the protein CASSQDSVRLRNAEAFF.

The chain is built from TRBV30 and TRBJ1-2; D is unclear. This CDR3 is 14 amino acids long. Between the trimmed V and J ends, which lost 2 bases and 6 bases, there was a span of 16 bases. Germline V CDR1 and CDR2: GTSNPN, SVGIG (reference sequence). CDR3 in amino acids: CAWSMSRSGNGYTF. The CDR3 DNA reads TGTGCCTGGAGTATGAGCAGGAGCGGCAATGGCTACACCTTC. Combining the CDR3 with reference TRBV30 and TRBJ1-2 gives the whole variable domain SQTIHQWPATLVQPVGSPLSLECTVEGTSNPNLYWYRQAAGRGLQLLFYSVGIGQISSEVPQNLSASRPQDRQFILSSKKLLLSDSGFYLCAWSMSRSGNGYTFGSGTRLTVV.

The V and J genes are TRBV11-3 and TRBJ1-1; TRBD1 is a possible D gene (5 bases). Germline values: CDR1 SGHNT, CDR2 YENEEA. The CDR3 runs 13 residues. V lost 1 base and J lost 6, with 9 bases in between. The CDR3 region has the DNA TGTGCCAGCAGCTTAGTACAGGATGCTGAAGCTTTCTTT. Translated, it gives CASSLVQDAEAFF.

The chain carries TRBV10-1 and TRBJ2-5; 13 bases map to TRBD2. The CDR3 has 15 residues. Germline V gives CDR1 WNHNN, CDR2 SYGVQD (reference sequence). V dropped 4 bases and J dropped 3; count of bases not matched to a gene: 2. DNA of the CDR3: TGCGCCAGCAGTGCCGGGACTAGCGGGGAAGAGACCCAGTACTTC. Translated: CASSAGTSGEETQYF.

Here the CDR3 reads CASTPLGGRNTEAFF. In DNA, the CDR3 is TGTGCCAGCACCCCGTTGGGGGGTCGAAACACTGAAGCTTTCTTT. The chain combines TRBV5-6 with TRBJ1-1, with D perhaps matching TRBD1 (5 bases). Trimming left V 6 bases short and J 2 bases short, with 17 bases between. This CDR3 is built from 15 residues. The germline V gene encodes CDR1 SGHDT and CDR2 YYEEEE. Variable domain in full (rest from reference TRBV5-6 and TRBJ1-1): DAGVTQSPTHLIKTRGQQVTLRCSPKSGHDTVSWYQQALGQGPQFIFQYYEEEERQRGNFPDRFSGHQFPNYSSELNVNALLLGDSALYLCASTPLGGRNTEAFFGQGTRLTVV.

This chain uses TRBV7-6 with TRBJ2-1, with 11 bases identical to TRBD1. V shed 3 bases and J 8 bases; nucleotides not matched to a gene: 6. The CDR3 spans 15 residues. Germline-derived CDR1 and CDR2 are SGHVS and FNYEAQ. The CDR3 bases are TGTGCCAGCAGCTTCGGGACAGGGGGGAGCGATGAGCAGTTCTTC. Its translation is CASSFGTGGSDEQFF.

This chain connects TRBV6-2 or TRBV6-3 to TRBJ2-1; TRBD2 matches 14 bases. V was clipped by 4 bases and J by 9 bases; unmatched bases: 8. The CDR3 covers 16 residues. Germline CDR1 and CDR2: MNHEY and SVGEGT. Here the CDR3 DNA reads TGTGCCAGCAGTTCTCGACTAGCGGGGGGGCCGGGTGAGCAGTTCTTC. Amino acids: CASSSRLAGGPGEQFF.

This chain connects TRBV6-5 to TRBJ1-2; 9 bases are a match to TRBD1. CDR3 length equals 15 residues. Trimming took 2 bases from V and 4 from J; bases not matched to a gene: 5. CDR1 MNHEY and CDR2 SVGAGI come from the germline V gene. CDR3 region: CASSYEGQGRYGYTF. The DNA for the CDR3 is TGTGCCAGCAGTTACGAGGGACAGGGTCGCTATGGCTACACCTTC.

The rearrangement joins TRBV19 to TRBJ2-3; TRBD1 matches 9 bases. Losses at the gene ends were 3 bases for V and 3 bases for J; bases not matched to a gene: 10. Germline-derived CDR1 and CDR2 are LNHDA and SQIVND (reference sequence). The CDR3 contains 17 residues. CDR3 bases: TGTGCCAGTAGTATGGGGTGGGGGACAGGGCGGACAGATACGCAGTATTTT. Residues: CASSMGWGTGRTDTQYF.

J is TRBJ2-2 and V is TRBV7-3; D gene uncertain. The CDR3 has 13 residues. Germline V gives CDR1 SGHTA, CDR2 FQGTGA. The V and J ends lost 1 base and 13 bases respectively, with 13 bases between them. CDR3 coding DNA: TGTGCCAGCAGCTTAATTACCTCCCGCGGGCTGTTTTTT. Translating it yields CASSLITSRGLFF.

This rearrangement joins TRBV3-1 (or the pseudogene TRBV3-2) to TRBJ2-7; 10 bases fit TRBD1. With 1 base clipped from V and 8 bases from J, the junction kept 8 bases outside the gene matches. This CDR3 is built from 15 residues. Germline loops: CDR1 LGHDT, CDR2 YNNKEL (reference sequence). CDR3 residues: CASSQGSPGQGKQYF. The CDR3 region has the DNA TGTGCCAGCAGCCAAGGATCTCCGGGACAGGGGAAGCAGTACTTC.

The chain links TRBV9 to TRBJ1-2; 9 bases are shared with TRBD1. Germline CDR1 reads SGDLS; CDR2 reads YYNGEE. This CDR3 is built from 13 residues. Trimming removed 4 bases from V and 8 bases from J; junction bases left unmatched: 6. The DNA for the CDR3 is TGTGCCAGCAGCTCAGGCGGGACAGGGGGCTACACCTTC. Residues: CASSSGGTGGYTF.

The chain joins TRBV10-3 to TRBJ2-1, with 8 bases matching TRBD2. Germline CDR1 reads ENHRY; CDR2 reads SYGVKD. V lost 4 bases, J lost 3 bases, and 11 bases stayed unmatched. The CDR3 is made up of 17 amino acids. CDR3 DNA sequence: TGTGCCATCAGTGTGGGGGTCGGGAGGGGAGACTACAATGAGCAGTTCTTC. This translates into CAISVGVGRGDYNEQFF.

The chain employs TRBV5-6 and TRBJ2-7; 7 nucleotides line up with TRBD1. The length of the CDR3 is 13 residues. Unmatched junction bases numbered 8, after V lost 4 bases and J lost 7 bases. The V gene's germline CDR1 is SGHDT and CDR2 YYEEEE. The CDR3 protein is CASSDDRVGEQYF. CDR3 DNA: TGTGCCAGCAGCGACGACAGGGTGGGAGAGCAGTACTTC. Combining the CDR3 with reference TRBV5-6 and TRBJ2-7 gives the whole variable domain DAGVTQSPTHLIKTRGQQVTLRCSPKSGHDTVSWYQQALGQGPQFIFQYYEEEERQRGNFPDRFSGHQFPNYSSELNVNALLLGDSALYLCASSDDRVGEQYFGPGTRLTVT.

V gene TRBV3-1 (or the pseudogene TRBV3-2) combines with J gene TRBJ2-5; D might be TRBD2 (6 bases). The V end was cut by 1 base, the J end by 5 bases, with 11 bases between. The CDR3 contains 14 residues. Germline lookup yields CDR1 LGHDT and CDR2 YNNKEL (reference sequence). In nucleotides, the CDR3 is TGTGCCAGCAGCCAAGCCTGGGGAGGTGAGACCCAGTACTTC. Amino acid sequence: CASSQAWGGETQYF.

The rearrangement links TRBV30 to TRBJ2-3; TRBD2 is a possible D gene (5 bases). Germline V gives CDR1 GTSNPN, CDR2 SVGIG (reference sequence). With 4 bases removed from V and 0 bases from J, the gap between germline ends came to 14 bases. The CDR3 length is 15 residues. The CDR3 nucleotides read TGTGCCTGGACAACTAGATCCACTAGCACAGATACGCAGTATTTT. It yields the protein CAWTTRSTSTDTQYF.